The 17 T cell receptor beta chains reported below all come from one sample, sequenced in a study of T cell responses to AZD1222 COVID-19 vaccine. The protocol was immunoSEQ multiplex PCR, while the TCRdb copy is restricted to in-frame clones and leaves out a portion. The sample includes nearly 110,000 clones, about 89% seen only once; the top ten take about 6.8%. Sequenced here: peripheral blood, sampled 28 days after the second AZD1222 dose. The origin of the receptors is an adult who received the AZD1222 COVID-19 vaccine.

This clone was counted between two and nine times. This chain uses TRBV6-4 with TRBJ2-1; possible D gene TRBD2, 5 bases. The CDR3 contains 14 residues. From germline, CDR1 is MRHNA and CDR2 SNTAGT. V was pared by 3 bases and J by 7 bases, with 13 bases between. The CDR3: CASSEVLESNEQFF. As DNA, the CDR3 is TGTGCCAGCAGTGAGGTACTAGAGTCGAATGAGCAGTTCTTC.

This CDR3 is CASSAIAGGEVGELFF. The CDR3, as DNA: TGTGCCAGTAGTGCAATAGCGGGAGGAGAAGTAGGGGAGCTGTTTTTT. The chain couples TRBV19 to TRBJ2-2, with 10 bases lining up with TRBD2. Germline V CDR1 and CDR2: LNHDA, SQIVND (reference sequence). V was pared by 5 bases and J by 8 bases, with 11 bases of the junction left unmatched. This CDR3 has 16 amino acids.

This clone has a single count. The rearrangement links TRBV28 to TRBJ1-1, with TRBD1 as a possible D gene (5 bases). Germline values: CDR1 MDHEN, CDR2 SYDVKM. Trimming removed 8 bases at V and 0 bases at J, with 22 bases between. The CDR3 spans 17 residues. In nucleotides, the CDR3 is TGTGCCAGCTCCCCCTCTGGTAGGGGCCGTTTGAACACTGAAGCTTTCTTT. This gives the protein CASSPSGRGRLNTEAFF.

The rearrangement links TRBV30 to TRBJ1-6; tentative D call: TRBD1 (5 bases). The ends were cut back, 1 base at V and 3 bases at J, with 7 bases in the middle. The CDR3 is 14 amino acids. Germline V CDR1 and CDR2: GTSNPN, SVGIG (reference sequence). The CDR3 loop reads CAWSDRNYNSPLHF. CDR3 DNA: TGTGCCTGGAGTGACAGGAACTATAATTCACCCCTCCACTTT. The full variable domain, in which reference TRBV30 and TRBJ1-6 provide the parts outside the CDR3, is SQTIHQWPATLVQPVGSPLSLECTVEGTSNPNLYWYRQAAGRGLQLLFYSVGIGQISSEVPQNLSASRPQDRQFILSSKKLLLSDSGFYLCAWSDRNYNSPLHFGNGTRLTVT.

The CDR3 nucleotides are TGTGCCAGCAGTTTAGGGTCGGTCTGGAAACTGTTTTTT. This codes for CASSLGSVWKLFF. The V and J genes are TRBV12-3 or TRBV12-4 and TRBJ1-4; D ambiguous. This CDR3 contains 13 residues. Trimming removed 1 base at V and 11 bases at J, with 11 bases between.

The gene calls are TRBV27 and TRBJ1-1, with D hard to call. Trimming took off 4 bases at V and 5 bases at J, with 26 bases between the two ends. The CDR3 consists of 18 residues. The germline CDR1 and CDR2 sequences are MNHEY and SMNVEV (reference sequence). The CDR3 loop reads CASSSSQNSRLKGTEAFF. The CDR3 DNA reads TGTGCCAGCAGTTCCTCCCAAAATAGCCGCCTAAAAGGGACTGAAGCTTTCTTT.

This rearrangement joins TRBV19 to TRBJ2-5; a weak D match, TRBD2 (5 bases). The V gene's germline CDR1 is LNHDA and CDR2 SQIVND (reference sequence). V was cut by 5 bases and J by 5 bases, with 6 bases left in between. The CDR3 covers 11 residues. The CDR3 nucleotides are TGTGCCAGTAGTTCGGGGGAGACCCAGTACTTC. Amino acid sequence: CASSSGETQYF. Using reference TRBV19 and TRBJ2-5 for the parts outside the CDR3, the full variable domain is DGGITQSPKYLFRKEGQNVTLSCEQNLNHDAMYWYRQDPGQGLRLIYYSQIVNDFQKGDIAEGYSVSREKKESFPLTVTSAQKNPTAFYLCASSSGETQYFGPGTRLLVL.

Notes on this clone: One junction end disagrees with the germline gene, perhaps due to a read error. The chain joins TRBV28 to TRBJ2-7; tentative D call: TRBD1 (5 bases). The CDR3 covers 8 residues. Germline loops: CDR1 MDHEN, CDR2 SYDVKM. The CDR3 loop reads CATGSDSF. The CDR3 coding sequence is TGTGCCACTGGATCCGACAGTTTC. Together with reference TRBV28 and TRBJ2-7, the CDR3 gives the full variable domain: DVKVTQSSRYLVKRTGEKVFLECVQDMDHENMFWYRQDPGLGLRLIYFSYDVKMKEKGDIPEGYSVSREKKERFSLILESASTNQTSMYLCATGSDSFGPGTRLTVT.

The CDR3 bases are TGCGCCAGCAGCTTGGGAGGGGCCTTTAGCACAGATACGCAGTATTTT. Protein sequence: CASSLGGAFSTDTQYF. J is TRBJ2-3 and V is TRBV5-1, with D perhaps being TRBD1 or TRBD2 (5 bases each). This CDR3 region has 16 residues. Trimming cost V 0 bases and J 0 bases, with 11 bases left between them. In germline, CDR1 is SGHRS, CDR2 YFSETQ.

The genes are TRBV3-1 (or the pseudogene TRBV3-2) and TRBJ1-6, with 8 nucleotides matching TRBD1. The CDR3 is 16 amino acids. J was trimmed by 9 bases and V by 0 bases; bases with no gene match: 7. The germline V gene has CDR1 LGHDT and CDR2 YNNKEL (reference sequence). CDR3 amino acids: CASSQDWAGGFSPLHF. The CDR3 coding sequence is TGTGCCAGCAGCCAAGATTGGGCAGGGGGCTTTTCACCCCTCCACTTT.

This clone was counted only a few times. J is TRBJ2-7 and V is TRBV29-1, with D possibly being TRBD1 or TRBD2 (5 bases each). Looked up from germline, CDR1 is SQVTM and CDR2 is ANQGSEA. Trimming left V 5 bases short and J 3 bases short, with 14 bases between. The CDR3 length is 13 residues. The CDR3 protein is CSVRGGLDYEQYF. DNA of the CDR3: TGCAGCGTTAGGGGCGGGCTCGACTACGAGCAGTACTTC.

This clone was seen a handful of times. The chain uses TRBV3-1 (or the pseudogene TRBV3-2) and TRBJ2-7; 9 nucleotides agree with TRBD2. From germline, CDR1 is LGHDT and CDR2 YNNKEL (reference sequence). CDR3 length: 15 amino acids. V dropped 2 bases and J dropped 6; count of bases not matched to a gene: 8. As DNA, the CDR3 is TGTGCCAGCAGCCAACCCCTCGGCGGGAGGGTCGAGCAGTACTTC. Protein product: CASSQPLGGRVEQYF.

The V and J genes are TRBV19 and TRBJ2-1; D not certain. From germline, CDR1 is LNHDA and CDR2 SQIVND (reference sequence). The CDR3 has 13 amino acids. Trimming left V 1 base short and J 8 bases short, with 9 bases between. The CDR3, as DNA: TGTGCCAGTAGTATAGGTGTTAGCTATGAGCAGTTCTTC. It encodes CASSIGVSYEQFF.

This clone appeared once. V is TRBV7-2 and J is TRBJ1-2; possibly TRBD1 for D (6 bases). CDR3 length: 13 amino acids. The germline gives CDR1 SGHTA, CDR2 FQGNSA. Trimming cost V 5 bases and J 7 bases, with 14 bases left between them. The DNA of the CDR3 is TGTGCCAGCAGCCCCCGTTGGGGGGCTGGCTACACCTTC. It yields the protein CASSPRWGAGYTF.

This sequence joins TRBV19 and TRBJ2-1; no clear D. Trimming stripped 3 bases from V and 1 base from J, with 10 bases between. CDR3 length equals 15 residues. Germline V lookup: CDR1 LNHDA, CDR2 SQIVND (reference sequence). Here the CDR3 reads CASSISWSSYNEQFF. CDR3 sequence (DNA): TGTGCCAGTAGTATCTCCTGGAGTTCCTACAATGAGCAGTTCTTC.

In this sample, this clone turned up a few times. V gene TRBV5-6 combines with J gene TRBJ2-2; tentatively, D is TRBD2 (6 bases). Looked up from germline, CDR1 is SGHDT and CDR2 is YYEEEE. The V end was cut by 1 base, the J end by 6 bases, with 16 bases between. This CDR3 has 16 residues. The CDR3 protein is CASSLSISGESGELFF. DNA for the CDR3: TGTGCCAGCAGCTTGTCGATTAGCGGCGAGTCCGGGGAGCTGTTTTTT.

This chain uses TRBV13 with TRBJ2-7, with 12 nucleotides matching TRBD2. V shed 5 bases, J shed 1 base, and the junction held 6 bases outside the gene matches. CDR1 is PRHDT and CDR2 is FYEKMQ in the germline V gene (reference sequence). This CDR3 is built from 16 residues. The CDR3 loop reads CASSTLLAGGSYEQYF. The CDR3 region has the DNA TGTGCCAGCAGCACTCTCCTAGCGGGAGGGTCCTACGAGCAGTACTTC.